This T cell receptor beta chain appears in the sequencing data of a study of control samples from healthy donors and cancer patients. From germline, CDR1 is WNHNN and CDR2 SYGVQD (reference sequence). V shed 6 bases, J shed 5 bases, and the junction held 9 bases outside the gene matches. The CDR3 runs to 15 residues. Assay used: immunoSEQ multiplex PCR; TCRdb lists only in-frame clones, some missing. The data hold roughly 120,000 clones, with about 92% observed a single time. This clonotype was sampled from a man between 50 and 59 years old with head and neck cancer. The chain couples TRBV10-1 to TRBJ2-1, with 8 bases that match TRBD1. Sequenced: PBMCs. This CDR3 reads CASRPGQGRNNEQFF. In nucleotides, the CDR3 is TGCGCCAGCAGGCCCGGACAGGGTAGGAACAATGAGCAGTTCTTC.